The clone carrying this T cell receptor beta chain was counted a few times. Its ends do not fully match the called genes, so a read error is possible. The data belong to a study of radiotherapy plus CTLA-4 blockade in lung cancer. Study details: For 18% of patients, objective responses occurred, and about 30% had disease control.

Lung cancer patients with chemo-refractory metastatic non-small-cell disease were given focal radiation plus CTLA-4 blockade with ipilimumab. Only in-frame clones appear in the TCRdb table, and some are missing; sequencing was by immunoSEQ multiplex PCR. In the table there are about 81,000 clones, about two thirds of which are singletons. The CDR3 extends over 15 amino acids. Germline assignment: CDR1 SGHRS and CDR2 YFSETQ. The clonotype originates from a human donor with non-small cell lung cancer that progressed on radiotherapy plus ipilimumab. This rearrangement joins TRBV5-1 to TRBJ1-1; 9 bases map to TRBD1. Sequences were derived from peripheral blood, sampled from a patient treated with radiotherapy plus ipilimumab. The CDR3, as DNA: TGTGCCAGCAGCGACGGGGACAGGGAAAACACTGAAGCTTTCTTT. As protein: CASSDGDRENTEAFF.